This is a list of T cell receptor beta chains from one sample in a study of blood T cell repertoires in COVID-19. The assay was immunoSEQ multiplex PCR, and TCRdb's table has in-frame clones only and misses some. The data contain 150,000 to 200,000 clones, roughly 80% of them singletons. The sample taken for sequencing was peripheral blood. These receptors were collected from a man in his sixties with acute or convalescent COVID-19. The CDR3 runs from the conserved cysteine through the conserved F or W. D genes are given only for firm matches. Clone size is stated in some rows and not others, as once, few, many or a class when expanded.

V gene,clone size,D gene,J gene,CDR3 DNA,CDR3 protein
TRBV4-1,-,TRBD1,TRBJ1-1,TGCGCCAGCAGCCCATACCTTACAGGGGGCTTCACTGAAGCTTTCTTT,CASSPYLTGGFTEAFF
TRBV23-1,-,-,TRBJ2-7,TGCGCCAGCAGTCAATCGAACATTTTTCGCCCCTATAGCGATTACGAGCAGTACTTC,CASSQSNIFRPYSDYEQYF
TRBV7-9,few,-,TRBJ2-1,TGTGCCAGCAGCTTAGGCGGGTCCAATGAGCAGTTCTTC,CASSLGGSNEQFF
TRBV25-1,-,TRBD1,TRBJ1-1,TGTGCCAGCAGTCCCGGACCGGGACAGGGGTTGGAGAACACTGAAGCTTTCTTT,CASSPGPGQGLENTEAFF
TRBV24-1,-,TRBD1,TRBJ1-3,TGTGCCACCAGTGACCGGGGACAGGGCTCTGGAAACACCATATATTTT,CATSDRGQGSGNTIYF
TRBV6-1,-,-,TRBJ1-6,TGTGCCAGCAGTGAAGAGCGGACCCTCCACTTT,CASSEERTLHF
TRBV5-1,-,-,TRBJ2-1,TGCGCCAGCAGCTTGTCGGGTTTGTCCAATGAGCAGTTCTTC,CASSLSGLSNEQFF
TRBV7-8,-,TRBD2,TRBJ2-3,TGTGCCAGCAGCCCCCGCGGTAGCGGGGTTCCAGATACGCAGTATTTT,CASSPRGSGVPDTQYF
TRBV6-1,-,-,TRBJ2-1,TGTGCCAGCAGTGAAGATTCTTCTAGCAGACTTGACAATGAGCAGTTCTTC,CASSEDSSSRLDNEQFF
TRBV19,-,TRBD2,TRBJ2-1,TGTGCCAGTAGTAGGGGCCCTATTCGACTAGCGGGGAAGGGGTGGTATGAGCAGTTCTTC,CASSRGPIRLAGKGWYEQFF
TRBV27,few,TRBD1,TRBJ1-1,TGTGCCAGCAGCCTACAGGGGGACACTGAAGCTTTCTTT,CASSLQGDTEAFF
TRBV3-1/TRBV3-2,once,-,TRBJ1-2,TGTGCCAGCAGCCAACGGTCGGCGCCGAGCGATGGCTACACCTTC,CASSQRSAPSDGYTF
TRBV29-1,-,-,TRBJ1-1,TGCAGCGTTGTAACGAGGCACACTGAAGCTTTCTTT,CSVVTRHTEAFF
TRBV7-9,-,TRBD2,TRBJ2-1,TGTGCCAGCAGCTTAGCTGCACTAGCGGAGGTCTACAATGAGCAGTTCTTC,CASSLAALAEVYNEQFF
TRBV1,-,-,TRBJ2-1,TGCACCAGCAGCCGAATGCGAGGCGGCTACGGACTAGCGGGAGCCAGTTTCTACAATGAGCAGTTCTTC,CTSSRMRGGYGLAGASFYNEQFF
TRBV6-5,-,-,TRBJ2-1,TGTGCCAGCAGAGGCGGAGCAAGGTCCTACAATGAGCAGTTCTTC,CASRGGARSYNEQFF
TRBV9,-,-,TRBJ2-2,TGTGCCAGCAGCCCGCGCTCCGGGGAGCTGTTTTTT,CASSPRSGELFF
TRBV30,-,-,TRBJ2-7,TGTGCCTGGACCATATCCCACAGCTCCTACGAGCAGTACTTC,CAWTISHSSYEQYF
TRBV6-6,-,TRBD1,TRBJ1-4,TGTGCCAGCAGCAAAAGACAGGGGAATGAAAAACTGTTTTTT,CASSKRQGNEKLFF
TRBV5-1,few,TRBD2,TRBJ2-2,TGCGCCAGCAGCTCGGGACTAGCAGCCACCGGGGAGCTGTTTTTT,CASSSGLAATGELFF
TRBV19,-,TRBD1,TRBJ2-2,TGTGCCAGTAGTATTAGGGACAGGTTGTACACCGGGGAGCTGTTTTTT,CASSIRDRLYTGELFF
TRBV27,-,-,TRBJ2-7,TGTGCCAGCAGTTCAGGGTGGAGGGGCGAGCAGTACTTC,CASSSGWRGEQYF
TRBV19,-,TRBD2,TRBJ2-1,TGTGCCAGTAGTGGTTTACTAGCGGGGTTTCGTAATGAGCAGTTCTTC,CASSGLLAGFRNEQFF
TRBV19,-,TRBD2,TRBJ2-5,TGTGCCAGTAGTTCTTTGGGGGAGGGCCCTGAGACCCAGTACTTC,CASSSLGEGPETQYF
TRBV5-1,-,-,TRBJ1-1,TGCGCCAGCAGCTTGGGGGCTGGGACACTGGGGACTGAAGCTTTCTTT,CASSLGAGTLGTEAFF
TRBV10-3,-,-,TRBJ2-7,TGTGCCATCAGTGAGTCGAGTTTTTTGAACAGCTCCTACGAGCAGTACTTC,CAISESSFLNSSYEQYF
TRBV18,-,TRBD1,TRBJ1-2,TGTGCCAGCTCACCATTGCAAAGAAGCACAGGGGGCAGCTATGGCTACACCTTC,CASSPLQRSTGGSYGYTF
TRBV4-2,-,TRBD2,TRBJ2-1,TGTGCCAGCAGCCAAGCCGCGAGCGGGGGCTACTCCTACAATGAGCAGTTCTTC,CASSQAASGGYSYNEQFF
TRBV27,-,-,TRBJ2-2,TGTGCCAGCAGATATAGGCCAGGGCCCGGGGAGCTGTTTTTT,CASRYRPGPGELFF
TRBV28,-,TRBD1,TRBJ1-3,TGTGCCAGCAGAGATCCGGGACAGGGTAACACCATATATTTT,CASRDPGQGNTIYF
TRBV7-5,-,-,TRBJ1-5,TGTGTCAGAAGCTCCCGGGGGAGGCGTCAGCCCCAGCATTTT,CVRSSRGRRQPQHF
TRBV24-1,-,TRBD1,TRBJ2-3,TGTGCCACCAGTGATTTGATGGGACAGGGTCGAGGAGATACGCAGTATTTT,CATSDLMGQGRGDTQYF
TRBV9,-,TRBD1,TRBJ2-5,TGTGCCAGCAGCGTAGAGGGTACAGGGGAAGAGACCCAGTACTTC,CASSVEGTGEETQYF
TRBV4-1,-,-,TRBJ1-6,TGCGCCAGCAGCCAAGTTGTAGGCAGGAGGGGTGTAGGGTCACCCCTCCACTTT,CASSQVVGRRGVGSPLHF
TRBV4-3,-,TRBD2,TRBJ2-5,TGCGCCAGCAGCCGAGGAGCGGGGGACCAAACCCAGTACTTC,CASSRGAGDQTQYF
TRBV2,-,TRBD2,TRBJ2-7,TGTGCCAGCAGTTCCCTTGGACTAGCGGTCCAATCTATCTTC,CASSSLGLAVQSIF
TRBV6-5,-,-,TRBJ2-1,TGTGCCAGCCGATCTAGTGCCCTCATTAGTGAGCAGTTCTTC,CASRSSALISEQFF
TRBV29-1,-,-,TRBJ1-4,TGCAGCGTTGATGGTGGACTTAATGAAAAACTGTTTTTT,CSVDGGLNEKLFF
TRBV10-1,-,-,TRBJ1-5,TGCGCCAGCAGTGAGTCCACAAAATATAGCAATCAGCCCCAGCATTTT,CASSESTKYSNQPQHF
TRBV7-3,-,TRBD2,TRBJ2-7,TGTGCCAGCAGCTTAAGCCGGAGCGGGAACTACGAGCAGTACTTC,CASSLSRSGNYEQYF
TRBV10-3,-,-,TRBJ1-1,TGTGCCATCAGTGAGTTCACAGGGATGAACACTGAAGCTTTCTTT,CAISEFTGMNTEAFF
TRBV4-1,few,TRBD2,TRBJ2-1,TGCGCCAGCAGCCAAGGGCCTAGCGGGAGCTACAATGAGCAGTTCTTC,CASSQGPSGSYNEQFF
TRBV18,-,-,TRBJ2-3,TGTGCCAGCTCACCGGGGGCGGGCACAGATACGCAGTATTTT,CASSPGAGTDTQYF
TRBV9,-,TRBD1,TRBJ2-7,TGTGCCACCCCCGATGGCCTCGGACAGGGCCCCGAGCAGTACTTC,CATPDGLGQGPEQYF
TRBV5-6,-,TRBD2,TRBJ2-1,TGTGCCAGCAGCATCGGGACTAGCGGGTTCTACAATGAGCAGTTCTTC,CASSIGTSGFYNEQFF
TRBV6-6,-,TRBD2,TRBJ2-1,TGTGCCAGCAGTTCTCGCCTAGCGGGAGCTTACAATGAGCAGTTCTTC,CASSSRLAGAYNEQFF
TRBV9,-,TRBD1,TRBJ2-7,TGTGCCAGCAGCGTAGCGACAGGGGGCGGTTACGAGCAGTACTTC,CASSVATGGGYEQYF
TRBV10-1,few,TRBD2,TRBJ2-5,TGCGCCAGCAGTGAGTCCAAAGCGGGACGGGGTGAGACCCAGTACTTC,CASSESKAGRGETQYF
TRBV19,-,TRBD1,TRBJ1-3,TGTGCCAGTGTGAACAGGGGGTCTGGAAACACCATATATTTT,CASVNRGSGNTIYF
TRBV19,-,-,TRBJ1-4,TGTGCCAGTAGCAGACAGGCCGCAACTAATGAAAAACTGTTTTTT,CASSRQAATNEKLFF
TRBV11-1,few,TRBD1,TRBJ1-2,TGTGCCAGCAGCCAAGCCCAGGGGGGCTATGGCTACACCTTC,CASSQAQGGYGYTF
TRBV20-1,-,-,TRBJ1-1,TGCAGTGCTGGTACAGTTGTAGCTTTCTTT,CSAGTVVAFF
TRBV3-1/TRBV3-2,-,TRBD1,TRBJ1-5,TGTGCCAGCAGCCCCAAGGACAGGGGTGGGCAGCCCCAGCATTTT,CASSPKDRGGQPQHF
TRBV6-5,-,TRBD1,TRBJ1-2,TGTGCCAGCGAGAGACAGGGCCCGTTTGGCTACACCTTC,CASERQGPFGYTF
TRBV3-1/TRBV3-2,-,TRBD2,TRBJ2-5,TGTGCCAGCAGCCAAGATCGCGGACTAGCGATGGAGACCCAGTACTTC,CASSQDRGLAMETQYF
TRBV9,-,TRBD1,TRBJ1-2,TGTGCCAGCAGCGTAGCGAGGACAGGGGGCGTTTATGGCTACACCTTC,CASSVARTGGVYGYTF